These T cell receptor beta chains were read from a single sample in a study of T cells in Graves' hyperthyroidism and ophthalmopathy. One entry per CDR3 protein results from TCRdb running MiXCR on the multiplex PCR reads. The data contain a few hundred thousand distinct CDR3 sequences, roughly 50% of them singletons. Specimen: peripheral blood or thyroid tissue (not recorded which). The receptors were sampled from a woman younger than 35 with Graves' hyperthyroidism. The CDR3 runs from the conserved cysteine through the conserved F or W. D genes are given only for firm matches. Size values are once, few and many counts, or a class for expanded clones, and some rows have none.

TRBJ2-5 | - | - | TRBV10-3 | TGTGCCATCAGTACGACAGGGACCCAGTACTTC | CAISTTGTQYF
TRBJ1-1 | - | - | TRBV7-9 | TGTGCCAGCAGCCAGATGGGGTCCGAAGCTTTCTTT | CASSQMGSEAFF
TRBJ1-1 | - | many | TRBV4-2 | TGTGCCAGCAGCCAGCAGGACACTGAAGCTTTCTTT | CASSQQDTEAFF
TRBJ2-5 | - | many | TRBV14 | TGTGCCAGCAGCCAACATAATCAAGAGACCCAGTACTTC | CASSQHNQETQYF
TRBJ1-2 | - | many | TRBV11-2 | TGTGCCAGCAGCTCGTTCCGGGTCGTGGACTATGGCTACACCTTC | CASSSFRVVDYGYTF
TRBJ2-7 | TRBD2 | many | TRBV15 | TGTGCCACCAGCACCCCCGGGACTAGCGGGAGTCTGAACTTC | CATSTPGTSGSLNF
TRBJ2-2 | - | few | TRBV6-2/TRBV6-3 | TGTGCCAGCAGTTACTCGACCGGGAAGGAGAACGGGGAGCTGTTTTTT | CASSYSTGKENGELFF
TRBJ2-7 | TRBD1 | many | TRBV7-2 | TGTGCCAGCAGCTTAGAAAGGGACAGGGCCTCCTACGAGCAGTACTTC | CASSLERDRASYEQYF
TRBJ1-2 | - | many | TRBV12-3/TRBV12-4 | TGTGCCAGCAGTCCCGGGACGGCAGGCTACACCTTC | CASSPGTAGYTF
TRBJ2-7 | - | many | TRBV2 | TGTGCCAGCAGTGAAGCGAAGAGCCGGCAGTACTTC | CASSEAKSRQYF
TRBJ1-1 | - | many | TRBV30 | TGTGCCTGGTCCCGGGGGTACACTGAAGCTTTCTTT | CAWSRGYTEAFF
TRBJ1-5 | TRBD1 | few | TRBV7-2 | TGTGCCAGCCGCTTCCAGGGGGGCAGGGGACAGCCCCAGCATTTT | CASRFQGGRGQPQHF
TRBJ1-4 | TRBD1 | - | TRBV10-3 | TGTGCCACAGGGGGGGGGGGGCGTGAAAAACTGTTTTTT | CATGGGGREKLFF
TRBJ2-2 | - | - | TRBV20-1 | TGCAGTGTGGAGCGATCAACGAACACCGGGAAGCTGTTTTTT | CSVERSTNTGKLFF
TRBJ2-7 | TRBD2 | - | TRBV2 | TGTGCCAGCAGTGAAGGCGGGAGGGCCCTCTCCTACGAGCAGTACTTC | CASSEGGRALSYEQYF
TRBJ1-3 | TRBD1 | - | TRBV29-1 | TGCAGCGTTGCTTGGGACAGGGGAGACGGAAACACCATATATTTT | CSVAWDRGDGNTIYF
TRBJ2-3 | - | few | TRBV20-1 | TGCAGTGCTAGTGCTCACCGCACAGATACGCAGTATTTT | CSASAHRTDTQYF
TRBJ2-5 | TRBD1 | many | TRBV5-1 | TGCGCCAGCAGCCCGGGACAGCGATCCCAAGAGACCCAGTACTTC | CASSPGQRSQETQYF
TRBJ2-1 | TRBD2 | - | TRBV20-1 | TGCAGTGCCCCCAGGGGTAGCGGGAGAGGAAGTGAGCAGTTCTTC | CSAPRGSGRGSEQFF
TRBJ2-7 | TRBD1 | many | TRBV7-6 | TGTGCCAGCAGCATAGGACAGGGGTACGAGCAGTACTTC | CASSIGQGYEQYF
TRBJ1-5 | - | - | TRBV29-1 | TGCTCCGGCGTTGGAGGGCCTCTGGAGCCCCAGCATTTT | CSGVGGPLEPQHF
TRBJ2-1 | TRBD2 | - | TRBV29-1 | TGCAGCGTTCCTCCTAGCGGGCCACACTCTGATGAGCAGTTCTTC | CSVPPSGPHSDEQFF
TRBJ1-4 | TRBD1 | many | TRBV7-8 | TGTGCCAGCAGCTTAGGGGGGGTGGGGACAGTCCTTGAAAAACTGTTTTTT | CASSLGGVGTVLEKLFF
TRBJ1-2 | - | - | TRBV13 | TGTGCCAGCAGCTTAGTGGGCAGAGGGGGCTATGGCTACACCTTC | CASSLVGRGGYGYTF
TRBJ2-7 | - | many | TRBV6-5 | TGTGCCAGCAGCCAAGTCGGGGACGGCGAGCAGTACTTC | CASSQVGDGEQYF
TRBJ1-1 | TRBD1 | many | TRBV20-1 | TGCAGTGCTTACCAGGGGGCCGGTGAAGCTTTCTTT | CSAYQGAGEAFF
TRBJ2-6 | TRBD2 | - | TRBV13 | TGTGCCAGCAGCTTAACCAGCGGGACGAACACCGGGGCCAACGTCCTGACTTTC | CASSLTSGTNTGANVLTF
TRBJ2-2 | - | many | TRBV7-9 | TGTGCCAGCAGCCCTCGGGGATCCCCGGAGGGTGGGGAGCTGTTTTTT | CASSPRGSPEGGELFF
TRBJ1-1 | - | many | TRBV27 | TGTGCCAGCAGTTTACTGGGAGAGAACACTGAAGCTTTCTTT | CASSLLGENTEAFF
TRBJ2-7 | TRBD2 | - | TRBV7-2 | TGTGCCAGCAGCCATGGAGCGGGGGCGATCGACGAGCAGTACTTC | CASSHGAGAIDEQYF
TRBJ1-4 | - | - | TRBV2 | TGTGCCAGCAGTGATATCCAGGTCCGGGGGGAAAAACTGTTTTTT | CASSDIQVRGEKLFF
TRBJ2-7 | TRBD2 | - | TRBV7-2 | TGTGCCAGCAGCTTAGGGGGACTACGCAATGAGCAGTACTTC | CASSLGGLRNEQYF
TRBJ1-4 | TRBD1 | - | TRBV6-1 | TGTGCCAGCTCACCACCACAGGGGGCAAGTGAAAAACTGTTTTTT | CASSPPQGASEKLFF
TRBJ2-3 | - | many | TRBV24-1 | TGTGCCACCAGTGAGGACAGCACAGATACGCAGTATTTT | CATSEDSTDTQYF
TRBJ1-5 | - | - | TRBV20-1 | TGCAGTGCCGGAGGGGGTTTTAGCAATCAGCCCCAGCATTTT | CSAGGGFSNQPQHF
TRBJ2-7 | TRBD1 | - | TRBV3-1 | TGTGCCAGCAGCCAGGGGACAGGGTTCTACGAGCAGTACTTC | CASSQGTGFYEQYF
TRBJ2-1 | - | - | TRBV10-3 | TGTGCCATCAGTGATGGGGTCCAGAACTACAATGAGCAGTTCTTC | CAISDGVQNYNEQFF
TRBJ1-2 | - | - | TRBV20-1 | TGCAGTGCTGAAAACAGGGCCTACTATGGCTACACCTTC | CSAENRAYYGYTF
TRBJ2-5 | TRBD2 | - | TRBV20-1 | TGCAGTGCTCCGGGGACTAGCGGGAGGGCCCAGTACTTC | CSAPGTSGRAQYF
TRBJ2-2 | - | many | TRBV19 | TGTGCCAGTAGTATCATCAGTTCGAACACCGGGGAGCTGTTTTTT | CASSIISSNTGELFF
TRBJ2-5 | - | many | TRBV4-1 | TGCGCCAGCAGCCAAGATCTCCAGGGCCCCTGGGAGACCCAGTACTTC | CASSQDLQGPWETQYF
TRBJ1-2 | - | - | TRBV20-1 | TGCAGTGCTAGAGATCAGAGGGTCGGCTCTGGCTACACCTTC | CSARDQRVGSGYTF
TRBJ1-5 | TRBD1 | - | TRBV12-3/TRBV12-4 | TGTGCCAGCAGTTTGTCAGGGGGGACCTACGAGCATTTT | CASSLSGGTYEHF
TRBJ2-5 | TRBD2 | - | TRBV18 | TGTGCCAGCTCAGCGCTAGCGGGAGGTTTCGGAGAGACCCAGTACTTC | CASSALAGGFGETQYF
TRBJ2-6 | - | many | TRBV2 | TGTGCCAGCAGTGCAACAGAGCCCAACGTCCTGACTTTC | CASSATEPNVLTF
TRBJ1-2 | - | - | TRBV2 | TGTGCCAGCAGGGGGGACCGCCGCTCGGATGGCTACACCTTC | CASRGDRRSDGYTF
TRBJ2-7 | - | many | TRBV27 | TGTGCCAGCATTCCCGCTAGCTCGGGCGAGCAGTACTTC | CASIPASSGEQYF
TRBJ2-1 | - | - | TRBV7-9 | TGTGCCAGCAGCGTAGGGGAGGGGGACTCCTACAATGAGCAGTTCTTC | CASSVGEGDSYNEQFF
TRBJ1-1 | - | - | TRBV6-1 | TGTGCCAGCAGTCCCTACCCCCAGGAAGTCACTGAAGCTTTCTTT | CASSPYPQEVTEAFF
TRBJ2-2 | TRBD1 | many | TRBV5-1 | TGCGCCAGCAACCGGGACAGGCGGACCGGGGAGCTGTTTTTT | CASNRDRRTGELFF
TRBJ1-5 | - | - | TRBV29-1 | TGCAGCTTCCGGGACACCTTAAACCAGTCCCAGCATTTT | CSFRDTLNQSQHF
TRBJ1-6 | TRBD1 | - | TRBV12-3/TRBV12-4 | TGTGCCAGCAGTTTTCAGACAGGGGGAGAAGGCTCACCCCTCCACTTT | CASSFQTGGEGSPLHF